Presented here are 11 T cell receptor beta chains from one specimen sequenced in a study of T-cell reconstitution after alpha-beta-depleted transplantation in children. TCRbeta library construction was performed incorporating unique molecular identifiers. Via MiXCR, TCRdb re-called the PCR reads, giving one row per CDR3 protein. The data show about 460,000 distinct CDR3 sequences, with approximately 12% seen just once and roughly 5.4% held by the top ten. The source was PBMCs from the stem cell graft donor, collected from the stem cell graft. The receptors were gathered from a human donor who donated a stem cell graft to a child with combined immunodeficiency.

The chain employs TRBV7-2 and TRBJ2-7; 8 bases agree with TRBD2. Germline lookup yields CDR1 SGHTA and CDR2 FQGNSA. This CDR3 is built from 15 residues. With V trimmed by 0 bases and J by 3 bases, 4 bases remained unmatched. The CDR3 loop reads CASSLALTSDYEQYF. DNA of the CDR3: TGTGCCAGCAGCTTAGCTCTGACTAGCGACTACGAGCAGTACTTC.

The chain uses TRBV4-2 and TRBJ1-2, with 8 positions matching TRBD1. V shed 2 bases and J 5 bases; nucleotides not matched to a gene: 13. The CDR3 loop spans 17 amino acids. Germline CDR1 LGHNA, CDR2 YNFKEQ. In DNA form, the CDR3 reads TGTGCCAGCAGCCAACCCGGCGGGGCAGGGGGCCAGTATGGCTACACCTTC. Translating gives CASSQPGGAGGQYGYTF.

The CDR3 region is CASSIRQEWEQYF. The CDR3 bases are TGCGCCAGCAGCATACGACAGGAATGGGAGCAGTACTTC. The genes are TRBV5-1 and TRBJ2-7; TRBD1 is a possible D gene (6 bases). Germline V lookup: CDR1 SGHRS, CDR2 YFSETQ. The ends were cut back, 4 bases at V and 7 bases at J, with 15 bases in the middle. CDR3 length equals 13 residues.

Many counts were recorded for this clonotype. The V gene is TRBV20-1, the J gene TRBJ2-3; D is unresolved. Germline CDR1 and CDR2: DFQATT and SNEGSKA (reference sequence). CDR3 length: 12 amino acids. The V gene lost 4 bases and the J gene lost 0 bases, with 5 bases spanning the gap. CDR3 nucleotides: TGCAGTGCTACACCGAGCACAGATACGCAGTATTTT. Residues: CSATPSTDTQYF.

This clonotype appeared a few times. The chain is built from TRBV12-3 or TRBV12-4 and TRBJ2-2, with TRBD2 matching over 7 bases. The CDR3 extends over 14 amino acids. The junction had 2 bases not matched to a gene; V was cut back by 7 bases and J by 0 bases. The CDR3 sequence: CASKRGANTGELFF. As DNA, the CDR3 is TGTGCCAGCAAGCGGGGCGCGAACACCGGGGAGCTGTTTTTT.

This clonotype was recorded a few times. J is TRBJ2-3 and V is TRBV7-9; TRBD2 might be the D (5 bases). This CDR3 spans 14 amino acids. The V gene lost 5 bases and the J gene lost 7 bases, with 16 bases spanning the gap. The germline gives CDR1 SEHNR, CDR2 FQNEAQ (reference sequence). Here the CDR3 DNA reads TGTGCCAGCAGCCCCGGCAGGAGAGGGAATACGCAGTATTTT. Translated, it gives CASSPGRRGNTQYF.

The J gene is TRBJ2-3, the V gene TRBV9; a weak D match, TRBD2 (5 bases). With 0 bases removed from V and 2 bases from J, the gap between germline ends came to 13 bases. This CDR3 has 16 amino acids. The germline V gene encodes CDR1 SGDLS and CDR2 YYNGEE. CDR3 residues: CASSVGPSPDTDTQYF. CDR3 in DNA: TGTGCCAGCAGCGTAGGTCCTAGCCCTGACACAGATACGCAGTATTTT.

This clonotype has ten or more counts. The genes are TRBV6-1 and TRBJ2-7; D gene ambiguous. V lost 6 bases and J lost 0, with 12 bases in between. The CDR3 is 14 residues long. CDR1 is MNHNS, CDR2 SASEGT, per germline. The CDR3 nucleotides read TGTGCCAGCAGGCGCGGAAGGAGCTCCTACGAGCAGTACTTC. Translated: CASRRGRSSYEQYF.

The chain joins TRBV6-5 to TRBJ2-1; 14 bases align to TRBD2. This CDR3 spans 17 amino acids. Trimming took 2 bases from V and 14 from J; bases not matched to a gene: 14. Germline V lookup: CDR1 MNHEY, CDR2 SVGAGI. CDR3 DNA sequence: TGTGCCAGCAGTTACCCTGATAGGACTAGCGGGGGGATTGTTGAGTTCTTC. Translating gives CASSYPDRTSGGIVEFF.

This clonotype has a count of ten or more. The CDR3 region is CASSPGQGPPLHF. CDR3 coding DNA: TGTGCCAGCAGCCCGGGACAGGGGCCACCCCTCCACTTT. The rearrangement joins TRBV7-9 to TRBJ1-6; 10 nucleotides agree with TRBD1. V was pared by 5 bases and J by 11 bases, with 3 bases of the junction left unmatched. Germline CDR1 SEHNR, CDR2 FQNEAQ (reference sequence). The length of the CDR3 is 13 residues.

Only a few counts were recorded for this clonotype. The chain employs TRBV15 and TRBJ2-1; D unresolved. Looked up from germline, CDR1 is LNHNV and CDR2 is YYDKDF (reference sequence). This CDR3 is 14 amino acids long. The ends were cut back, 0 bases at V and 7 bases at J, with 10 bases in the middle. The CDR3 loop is CATSRDFPENEQFF. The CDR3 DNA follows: TGTGCCACCAGCAGAGATTTCCCGGAGAATGAGCAGTTCTTC.